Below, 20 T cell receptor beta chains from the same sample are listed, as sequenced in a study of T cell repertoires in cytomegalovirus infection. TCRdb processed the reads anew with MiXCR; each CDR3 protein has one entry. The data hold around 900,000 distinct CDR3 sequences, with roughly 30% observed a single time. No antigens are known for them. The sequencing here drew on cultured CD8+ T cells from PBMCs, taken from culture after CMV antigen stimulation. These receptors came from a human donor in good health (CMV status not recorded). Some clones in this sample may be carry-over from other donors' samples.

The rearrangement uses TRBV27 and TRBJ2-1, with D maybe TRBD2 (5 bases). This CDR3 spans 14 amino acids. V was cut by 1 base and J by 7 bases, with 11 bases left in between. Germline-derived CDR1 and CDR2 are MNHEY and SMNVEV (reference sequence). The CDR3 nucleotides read TGTGCCAGCAGTTTATGGACGGAGGATAATGAGCAGTTCTTC. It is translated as CASSLWTEDNEQFF.

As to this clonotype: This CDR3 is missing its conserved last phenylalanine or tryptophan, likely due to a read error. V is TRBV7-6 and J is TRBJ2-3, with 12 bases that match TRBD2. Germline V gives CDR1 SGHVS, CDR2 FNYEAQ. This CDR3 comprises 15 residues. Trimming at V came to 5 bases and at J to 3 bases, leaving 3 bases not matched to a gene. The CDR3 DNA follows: TGTGCCAGCAGCGCCGGACTAGCGGGAACAGATACGCAGTATTTG. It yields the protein CASSAGLAGTDTQYL.

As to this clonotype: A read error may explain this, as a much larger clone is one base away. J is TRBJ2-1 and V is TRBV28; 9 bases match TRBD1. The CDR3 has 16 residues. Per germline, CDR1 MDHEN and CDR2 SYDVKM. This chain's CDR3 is CASGFSGTGPENEQFF. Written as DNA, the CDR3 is TGTGCCAGCGGTTTCTCCGGGACAGGGCCCGAAAATGAGCAGTTCTTC.

The CDR3 region is CASSLVGSVYEQYF. CDR3 bases: TGCGCCAGCAGCTTGGTTGGTAGCGTCTACGAGCAGTACTTC. The rearrangement joins TRBV5-1 to TRBJ2-7; D may be TRBD2 (5 bases). This CDR3 comprises 14 residues. Per germline, CDR1 SGHRS and CDR2 YFSETQ. Trimming pared 0 bases from V and 3 bases from J, leaving 10 bases between. Looking up the rest from reference TRBV5-1 and TRBJ2-7 gives the full variable domain: KAGVTQTPRYLIKTRGQQVTLSCSPISGHRSVSWYQQTPGQGLQFLFEYFSETQRNKGNFPGRFSGRQFSNSRSEMNVSTLELGDSALYLCASSLVGSVYEQYFGPGTRLTVT.

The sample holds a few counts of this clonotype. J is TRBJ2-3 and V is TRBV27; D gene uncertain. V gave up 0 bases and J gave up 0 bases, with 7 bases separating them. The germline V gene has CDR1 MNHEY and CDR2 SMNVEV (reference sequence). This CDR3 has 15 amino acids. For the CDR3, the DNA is TGTGCCAGCAGTTTATCGGACGCGAGCACAGATACGCAGTATTTT. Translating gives CASSLSDASTDTQYF.

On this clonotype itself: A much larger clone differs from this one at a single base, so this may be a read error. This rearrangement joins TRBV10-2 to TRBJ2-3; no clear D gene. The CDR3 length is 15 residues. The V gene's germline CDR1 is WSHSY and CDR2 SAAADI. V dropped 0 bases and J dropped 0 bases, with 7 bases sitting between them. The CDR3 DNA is TGCGCCAGCAGTGAGTCGAGAGGAAGCACAGATACGCAGTATTTT. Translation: CASSESRGSTDTQYF.

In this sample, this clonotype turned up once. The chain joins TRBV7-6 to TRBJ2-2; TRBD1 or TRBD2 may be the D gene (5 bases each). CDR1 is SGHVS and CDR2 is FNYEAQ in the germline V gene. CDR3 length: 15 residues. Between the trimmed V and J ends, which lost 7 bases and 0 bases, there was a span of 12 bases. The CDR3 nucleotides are TGTGCCAGCACCGGGACGCCAGCGAACACCGGGGAGCTGTTTTTT. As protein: CASTGTPANTGELFF.

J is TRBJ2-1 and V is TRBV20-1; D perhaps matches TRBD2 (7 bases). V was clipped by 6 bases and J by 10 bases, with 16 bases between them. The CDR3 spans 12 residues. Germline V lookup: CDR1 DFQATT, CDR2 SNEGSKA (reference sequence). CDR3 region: CSAPRGGWEQFF. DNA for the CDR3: TGCAGTGCCCCGAGGGGGGGCTGGGAGCAGTTCTTC.

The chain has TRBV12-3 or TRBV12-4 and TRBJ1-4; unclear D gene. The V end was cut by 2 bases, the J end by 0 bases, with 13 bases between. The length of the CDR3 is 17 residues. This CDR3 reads CASSLTDRSSTNEKLFF. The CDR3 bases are TGTGCCAGCAGTTTAACGGATCGAAGCTCAACTAATGAAAAACTGTTTTTT.

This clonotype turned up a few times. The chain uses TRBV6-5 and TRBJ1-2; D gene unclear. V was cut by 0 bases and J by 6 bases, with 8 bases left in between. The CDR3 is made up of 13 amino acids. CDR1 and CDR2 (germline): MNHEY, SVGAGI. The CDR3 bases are TGTGCCAGCAGTTACTCCACTATGCATGGCTACACCTTC. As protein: CASSYSTMHGYTF.

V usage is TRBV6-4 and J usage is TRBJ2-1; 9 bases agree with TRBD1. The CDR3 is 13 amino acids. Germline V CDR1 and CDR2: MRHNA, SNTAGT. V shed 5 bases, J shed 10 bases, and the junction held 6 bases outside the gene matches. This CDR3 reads CASSSGTGWEQFF. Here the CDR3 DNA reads TGTGCCAGCAGTTCCGGGACAGGGTGGGAGCAGTTCTTC.

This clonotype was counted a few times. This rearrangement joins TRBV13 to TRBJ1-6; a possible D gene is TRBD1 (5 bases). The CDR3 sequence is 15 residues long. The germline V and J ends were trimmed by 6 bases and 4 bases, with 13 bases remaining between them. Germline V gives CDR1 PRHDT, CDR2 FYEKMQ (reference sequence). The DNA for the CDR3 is TGTGCCAGCAGTCCTGACAGCTTTTATAATTCACCCCTCCACTTT. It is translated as CASSPDSFYNSPLHF. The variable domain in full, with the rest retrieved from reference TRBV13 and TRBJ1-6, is AAGVIQSPRHLIKEKRETATLKCYPIPRHDTVYWYQQGPGQDPQFLISFYEKMQSDKGSIPDRFSAQQFSDYHSELNMSSLELGDSALYFCASSPDSFYNSPLHFGNGTRLTVT.

The CDR3 here is CASGPDRTFDQPQHF. CDR3 sequence (DNA): TGTGCTAGTGGGCCCGACAGGACCTTTGATCAGCCCCAGCATTTT. This chain joins TRBV12-5 and TRBJ1-5, with D possibly being TRBD1 (6 bases). CDR3 length: 15 amino acids. CDR1 is LGHNT and CDR2 is FRNRAP in the germline V gene. The germline V and J ends were trimmed by 6 bases and 5 bases, with 17 bases remaining between them.

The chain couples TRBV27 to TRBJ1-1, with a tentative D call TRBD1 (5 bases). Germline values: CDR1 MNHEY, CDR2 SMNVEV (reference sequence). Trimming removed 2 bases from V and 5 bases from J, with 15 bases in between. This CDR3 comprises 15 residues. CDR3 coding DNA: TGTGCCAGCAGTTTAGGGGCTGGAGGGTGGACTGAAGCTTTCTTT. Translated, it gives CASSLGAGGWTEAFF.

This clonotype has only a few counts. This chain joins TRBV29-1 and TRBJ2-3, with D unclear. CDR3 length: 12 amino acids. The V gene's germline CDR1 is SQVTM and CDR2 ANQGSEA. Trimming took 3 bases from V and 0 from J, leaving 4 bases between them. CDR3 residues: CSVDRSTDTQYF. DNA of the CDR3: TGCAGCGTTGACCGCAGCACAGATACGCAGTATTTT.

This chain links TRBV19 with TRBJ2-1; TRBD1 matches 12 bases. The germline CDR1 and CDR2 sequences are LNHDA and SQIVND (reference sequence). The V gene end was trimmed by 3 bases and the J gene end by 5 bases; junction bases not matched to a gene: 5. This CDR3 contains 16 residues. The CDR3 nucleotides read TGTGCCAGTAGTATCAGGGACAGGGGGCTGGACAATGAGCAGTTCTTC. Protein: CASSIRDRGLDNEQFF.

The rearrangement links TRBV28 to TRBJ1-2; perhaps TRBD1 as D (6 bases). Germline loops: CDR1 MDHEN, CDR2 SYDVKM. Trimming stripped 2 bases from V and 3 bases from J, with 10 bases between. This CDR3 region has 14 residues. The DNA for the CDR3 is TGTGCCAGCAGTTTAAGGACAGTCTACTATGGCTACACCTTC. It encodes CASSLRTVYYGYTF.

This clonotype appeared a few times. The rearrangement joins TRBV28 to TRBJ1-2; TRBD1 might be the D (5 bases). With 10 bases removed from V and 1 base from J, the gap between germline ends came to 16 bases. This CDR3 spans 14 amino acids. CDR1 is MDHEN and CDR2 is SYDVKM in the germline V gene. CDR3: CATAYEQVNYGYTF. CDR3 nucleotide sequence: TGTGCCACAGCTTACGAACAGGTTAACTATGGCTACACCTTC.

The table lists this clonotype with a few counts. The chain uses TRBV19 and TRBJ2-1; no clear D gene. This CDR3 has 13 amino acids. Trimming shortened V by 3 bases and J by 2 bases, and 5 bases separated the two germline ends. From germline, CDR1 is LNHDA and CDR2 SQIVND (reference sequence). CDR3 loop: CASSMTPYNEQFF. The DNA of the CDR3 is TGTGCCAGTAGTATGACACCCTACAATGAGCAGTTCTTC.

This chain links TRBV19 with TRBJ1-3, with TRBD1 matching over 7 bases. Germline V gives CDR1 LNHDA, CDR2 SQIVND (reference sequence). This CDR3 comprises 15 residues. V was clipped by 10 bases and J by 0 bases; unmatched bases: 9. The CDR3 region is CATHPTGPSGNTIYF. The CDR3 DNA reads TGTGCCACCCACCCGACAGGGCCCTCTGGAAACACCATATATTTT.